The 27 T cell receptor beta chains presented below share a single source sample, sequenced in a study of blood T cell repertoires in COVID-19. Generated by immunoSEQ multiplex PCR, the TCRdb table keeps only in-frame clones and is missing some. The sample yields roughly 370,000 clones, approximately 90% seen once. The sequenced material came from PBMCs or T cells enriched from blood (not recorded which). Source of these receptors: a woman aged 50 to 60 who had recovered from COVID-19.

V gene TRBV27 combines with J gene TRBJ2-3, with 7 bases that match TRBD2. Germline V gene lookup returns CDR1 MNHEY and CDR2 SMNVEV (reference sequence). V lost 6 bases to trimming and J lost 2 bases; unmatched junction nucleotides: 11. This CDR3 has 16 residues. In DNA, the CDR3 is TGTGCCAGCAGAATACTAGCGCCGGGGCTCACAGATACGCAGTATTTT. Translating gives CASRILAPGLTDTQYF.

J is TRBJ1-3 and V is TRBV4-3; D possibly corresponds to TRBD1 (5 bases). V dropped 0 bases and J dropped 4 bases, with 10 bases sitting between them. Germline lookup yields CDR1 LGHNA and CDR2 YSLEER. The length of the CDR3 is 15 residues. The DNA for the CDR3 is TGCGCCAGCAGCCAAGATCGGCAGGGAGGAAACACCATATATTTT. Translation gives CASSQDRQGGNTIYF.

The rearrangement links TRBV21-1 to TRBJ2-1; the table's D call TRBD2 went unverified against the DNA. TRBV21-1 constitutes a pseudogene. This CDR3 is built from 14 residues. The CDR3 DNA reads as TGTGCCAGCGACGGGGGGGCCCGACGCGAGGAGCAGTTCTTC. It translates to CASDGGARREEQFF.

V usage is TRBV9 and J usage is TRBJ2-4; 8 bases fit TRBD1. Germline V gives CDR1 SGDLS, CDR2 YYNGEE. After removal of 1 base from V and 6 bases from J, the junction contained 3 bases not matched to a gene. The CDR3 has 14 residues. The CDR3 sequence is CASSVRQGSNIQYF. The CDR3 region has the DNA TGTGCCAGCAGCGTAAGACAGGGGTCAAACATTCAGTACTTC.

The chain recombines TRBV5-1 with TRBJ2-2; a weak D match, TRBD2 (7 bases). The CDR3 contains 15 residues. V dropped 2 bases and J dropped 4 bases, with 12 bases sitting between them. Germline CDR1 and CDR2: SGHRS and YFSETQ. The CDR3 sequence is CASSLGGAFTGELFF. The CDR3 nucleotides read TGCGCCAGCAGCTTAGGGGGGGCCTTCACCGGGGAGCTGTTTTTT.

The CDR3 coding sequence is TGTGCCAGCAGCCCTGGGACAAAAGGAAACACCATATATTTT. It translates to CASSPGTKGNTIYF. The rearrangement joins TRBV28 to TRBJ1-3; perhaps TRBD1 as D (6 bases). The CDR3 is 14 amino acids. Germline values: CDR1 MDHEN, CDR2 SYDVKM. V dropped 6 bases and J dropped 4 bases, with 13 bases sitting between them.

The chain uses TRBV2 and TRBJ2-5; D is possibly TRBD2 (5 bases). The germline CDR1 and CDR2 sequences are SNHLY and FYNNEI. V lost 5 bases and J 3 bases, leaving 10 bases between the germline ends. CDR3 size: 13 residues. The CDR3 sequence: CASSKHGEETQYF. The CDR3 DNA is TGTGCCAGCAGTAAACACGGGGAAGAGACCCAGTACTTC.

This clone came up a few times. The rearrangement uses TRBV9 and TRBJ2-2; 8 nucleotides align to TRBD2. Trimming removed 0 bases from V and 0 bases from J; junction bases left unmatched: 7. CDR3 length: 18 residues. The germline V gene encodes CDR1 SGDLS and CDR2 YYNGEE. As DNA, the CDR3 is TGTGCCAGCAGCGTAGAGGGACTAGGCCCCGCGAACACCGGGGAGCTGTTTTTT. It translates to CASSVEGLGPANTGELFF. The whole variable domain, filled in from reference TRBV9 and TRBJ2-2, reads DSGVTQTPKHLITATGQRVTLRCSPRSGDLSVYWYQQSLDQGLQFLIQYYNGEERAKGNILERFSAQQFPDLHSELNLSSLELGDSALYFCASSVEGLGPANTGELFFGEGSRLTVL.

This clone has more than one count but fewer than ten. The chain carries TRBV9 and TRBJ1-6; a weak D match, TRBD1 (6 bases). Germline CDR1 reads SGDLS; CDR2 reads YYNGEE. The CDR3 has 16 amino acids. V gave up 4 bases and J gave up 7 bases, with 18 bases separating them. Here the CDR3 reads CASSPQAGAENSPLHF. As DNA, the CDR3 is TGTGCCAGCAGCCCTCAAGCGGGGGCGGAGAATTCACCCCTCCACTTT. Full variable domain (remainder filled in from reference TRBV9 and TRBJ1-6): DSGVTQTPKHLITATGQRVTLRCSPRSGDLSVYWYQQSLDQGLQFLIQYYNGEERAKGNILERFSAQQFPDLHSELNLSSLELGDSALYFCASSPQAGAENSPLHFGNGTRLTVT.

This clone was seen a handful of times. V and J are TRBV5-6 and TRBJ1-4; D ambiguous. Deletions cut 0 bases from V and 3 bases from J, with 9 bases between. Germline lookup yields CDR1 SGHDT and CDR2 YYEEEE. The CDR3 runs 15 residues. CDR3 sequence reads: CASSLAGSANEKLFF. The CDR3 DNA follows: TGTGCCAGCAGCTTGGCGGGGTCCGCTAATGAAAAACTGTTTTTT.

The CDR3 bases are TGTGCCTGGACCCCCCTTACAGGGGGCGGCTCACCCCTCCACTTT. It encodes CAWTPLTGGGSPLHF. The chain combines TRBV30 with TRBJ1-6; 9 nucleotides align to TRBD1. V trimming: 4 bases; J trimming: 10 bases; junction bases outside the gene matches: 11. CDR1 and CDR2 from the germline V gene are GTSNPN and SVGIG (reference sequence). The length of the CDR3 is 15 residues.

V gene TRBV5-8 combines with J gene TRBJ1-2; no clear D. Germline V lookup: CDR1 SGHTS, CDR2 YDEGEE. V lost 4 bases, J lost 6 bases, and 13 bases lay in between. This CDR3 spans 13 amino acids. The CDR3 bases are TGTGCCAGCAGCCTGCCGGGGAGGCATGGCTACACCTTC. Translated: CASSLPGRHGYTF.

V gene TRBV5-1 combines with J gene TRBJ2-1; TRBD2 matches at 13 bases. Germline V gene data show CDR1 as SGHRS and CDR2 as YFSETQ. After removal of 4 bases from V and 2 bases from J, the junction contained 9 bases not matched to a gene. This CDR3 has 18 residues. CDR3 bases: TGCGCCAGCAGCAGAACTAGCGGGGGGGCCTTACCCTACAATGAGCAGTTCTTC. Translation gives CASSRTSGGALPYNEQFF.

The rearrangement uses TRBV30 and TRBJ2-5, with D possibly being TRBD1 (5 bases). The germline CDR1 and CDR2 sequences are GTSNPN and SVGIG (reference sequence). The V end was cut by 4 bases, the J end by 5 bases, with 14 bases between. The CDR3 loop spans 13 amino acids. CDR3 region: CAWTGPFVETQYF. The CDR3 DNA reads TGTGCCTGGACAGGGCCGTTCGTGGAGACCCAGTACTTC.

This sequence joins TRBV27 and TRBJ2-1; 7 bases match TRBD2. Germline V gene data show CDR1 as MNHEY and CDR2 as SMNVEV (reference sequence). This CDR3 spans 16 amino acids. With 4 bases clipped from V and 1 base from J, the junction kept 7 bases outside the gene matches. CDR3 bases: TGTGCCAGCAGTTCCACGACGGGGGGTTCCTACAATGAGCAGTTCTTC. Translation gives CASSSTTGGSYNEQFF.

For this clone: The junction differs from germline at one of its ends, possibly a read error. The genes are TRBV19 and TRBJ1-1; D ambiguous. Germline assignment: CDR1 LNHDA and CDR2 SQIVND (reference sequence). CDR3 length equals 14 residues. As DNA, the CDR3 is TGTACCAGTATTTCCTCTGCGATGAACACTGAAGCTTTCTTT. Encoded protein: CTSISSAMNTEAFF.

This chain links TRBV19 with TRBJ1-1; perhaps TRBD1 as D (6 bases). Germline CDR1 LNHDA, CDR2 SQIVND (reference sequence). This CDR3 comprises 14 residues. V was pared by 3 bases and J by 2 bases, with 10 bases between. The CDR3 reads CASSMRTDNTEAFF. CDR3 in DNA: TGTGCCAGTAGTATGAGGACAGACAACACTGAAGCTTTCTTT.

The genes are TRBV11-2 and TRBJ1-4, with 8 bases matching TRBD1. This CDR3 region has 15 residues. Trimming took 4 bases from V and 7 from J; bases not matched to a gene: 8. Germline V lookup: CDR1 SGHAT, CDR2 FQNNGV. Here the CDR3 DNA reads TGTGCCAGCAGCTCGATACAGGGGGTTCGTGAAAAACTGTTTTTT. It is translated as CASSSIQGVREKLFF.

J is TRBJ1-1 and V is TRBV7-2, with unresolved D. The CDR3 extends over 16 amino acids. In germline, CDR1 is SGHTA, CDR2 FQGNSA. Trimming removed 5 bases from V and 1 base from J, with 17 bases in between. CDR3 amino acids: CASSLLVRVGNTEAFF. CDR3 nucleotides: TGTGCCAGCAGCCTACTAGTAAGGGTAGGGAACACTGAAGCTTTCTTT.

The J gene is TRBJ1-2, the V gene TRBV7-2; 7 bases align to TRBD1. The ends lost 1 base at V and 5 bases at J; junction bases unmatched: 7. Germline values: CDR1 SGHTA, CDR2 FQGNSA. This CDR3 spans 15 amino acids. The CDR3, as DNA: TGTGCCAGCAGCTTAGGACAGGGCGGCGGATATGGCTACACCTTC. This codes for CASSLGQGGGYGYTF.

The genes are TRBV7-2 and TRBJ2-1; D may be TRBD2 (5 bases). Germline values: CDR1 SGHTA, CDR2 FQGNSA. Trimming removed 1 base from V and 7 bases from J, with 11 bases in between. The CDR3 totals 14 residues. CDR3 protein: CASSLGLRGNEQFF. For the CDR3, the DNA is TGTGCCAGCAGCTTAGGGCTCCGGGGAAATGAGCAGTTCTTC.

The CDR3 DNA is TGTGCCAGCAGTCTGCCTCCGGGTCCTGAAGCTTTCTTT. It translates to CASSLPPGPEAFF. The chain has TRBV12-3 or TRBV12-4 and TRBJ1-1; D is unresolved. This CDR3 has 13 residues. V was cut by 5 bases and J by 6 bases, with 13 bases left in between.

The chain joins TRBV19 to TRBJ1-1; 8 nucleotides match TRBD1. CDR1 and CDR2 from the germline V gene are LNHDA and SQIVND (reference sequence). Trimming cost V 5 bases and J 6 bases; bases outside gene matches: 8. This CDR3 has 14 residues. This CDR3 reads CASSPATGAAEAFF. In nucleotides, the CDR3 is TGTGCCAGTAGTCCCGCGACAGGGGCCGCTGAAGCTTTCTTT. Using reference TRBV19 and TRBJ1-1 for the parts outside the CDR3, the full variable domain is DGGITQSPKYLFRKEGQNVTLSCEQNLNHDAMYWYRQDPGQGLRLIYYSQIVNDFQKGDIAEGYSVSREKKESFPLTVTSAQKNPTAFYLCASSPATGAAEAFFGQGTRLTVV.

CDR3: CASSSKQGATEAFF. The CDR3 bases are TGTGCCAGCAGCTCCAAACAGGGGGCGACTGAAGCTTTCTTT. The chain employs TRBV3-1 (or the pseudogene TRBV3-2) and TRBJ1-1, with 9 bases that match TRBD1. V lost 5 bases and J lost 5; bases outside the gene matches: 6. The germline V gene has CDR1 LGHDT and CDR2 YNNKEL (reference sequence). CDR3 length: 14 amino acids.

About this clone: This sample includes further DNA sequences coding for the same CDR3. V usage is TRBV3-1 (or the pseudogene TRBV3-2) and J usage is TRBJ2-2; D is unresolved. The CDR3 covers 13 residues. CDR1 is LGHDT, CDR2 YNNKEL, per germline (reference sequence). V was pared by 6 bases and J by 1 base, with 6 bases between. The CDR3 is CASSRQNTGELFF. The CDR3 DNA follows: TGTGCCAGCAGTCGACAGAACACCGGGGAGCTGTTTTTT.

The J gene is TRBJ2-7, the V gene TRBV2; TRBD1 agrees at 9 bases. CDR3 length: 14 amino acids. Trimming cost V 7 bases and J 6 bases; bases outside gene matches: 10. Germline V gene lookup returns CDR1 SNHLY and CDR2 FYNNEI. CDR3 DNA sequence: TGTGCCAGCAACCTGGGACAGGGCGTGGGCGAGCAGTACTTC. Protein: CASNLGQGVGEQYF.

This sequence joins TRBV7-9 and TRBJ2-3, with D perhaps matching TRBD1 (6 bases). V lost 1 base and J 3 bases, leaving 14 bases between the germline ends. CDR1 and CDR2 from the germline V gene are SEHNR and FQNEAQ (reference sequence). The CDR3 contains 16 residues. The CDR3 DNA follows: TGTGCCAGCAGCTTAGAGGCAGGGGTATATACAGATACGCAGTATTTT. It codes for CASSLEAGVYTDTQYF.